The 12 T cell receptor beta chains listed next were all sequenced from one sample in a study of beta chain features in type 1 diabetes. Study results and caveats: Moderate but significant shortening of TCRB CDR3s was recorded in all four CD4+ subsets from Type 1 diabetes patients.

The authors reverse transcribed all of the isolated RNA, so sequencing captured expressed TCRB transcripts. The assay was immunoSEQ multiplex PCR, and TCRdb's table has in-frame clones only and misses some. This sample has roughly 260,000 clones, with approximately 11% found just once. These receptors' targets are unknown. Material for sequencing was naive CD4+ T cells from blood. These receptors were obtained from a man aged 25-45 years with type 1 diabetes.

The chain is built from TRBV5-1 and TRBJ1-1; TRBD1 is a possible D gene (6 bases). Germline CDR1 reads SGHRS; CDR2 reads YFSETQ. The CDR3 is 14 residues long. Deletions cut 0 bases from V and 5 bases from J, with 11 bases between. Here the CDR3 DNA reads TGCGCCAGCAGCTTGGGACAGGCTTGGACTGAAGCTTTCTTT. Encoded protein: CASSLGQAWTEAFF.

The chain has TRBV14 and TRBJ2-3; 7 bases align to TRBD1. Per the germline V gene, CDR1 is SGHDN and CDR2 is FVKESK. This CDR3 contains 17 residues. Trimming at V came to 3 bases and at J to 5 bases, leaving 14 bases not matched to a gene. CDR3 DNA: TGTGCCAGCAGCCAGGGGAGCAGGGGGATGCCCGTAGATACGCAGTATTTT. It yields the protein CASSQGSRGMPVDTQYF.

V is TRBV7-9 and J is TRBJ1-3; D is possibly TRBD1 (5 bases). This CDR3 spans 15 amino acids. From germline, CDR1 is SEHNR and CDR2 FQNEAQ (reference sequence). V lost 0 bases and J lost 3, with 9 bases in between. The CDR3 DNA sequence: TGTGCCAGCAGCTTAGCGCCGCAGGGTGGAAACACCATATATTTT. As protein: CASSLAPQGGNTIYF.

V usage is TRBV5-1 and J usage is TRBJ2-3; maybe TRBD2 (6 bases). The germline V and J ends were trimmed by 1 base and 0 bases, with 12 bases remaining between them. This CDR3 is built from 16 residues. CDR1 SGHRS and CDR2 YFSETQ come from the germline V gene. CDR3 sequence reads: CASSLSGGASTDTQYF. For the CDR3, the DNA is TGCGCCAGCAGCTTGTCCGGGGGTGCTAGCACAGATACGCAGTATTTT.

Only a few counts were recorded for this clone. The CDR3 region has the DNA TGTGCCTGGAGTGTGGTAGCGGGGGGGCCAGATACGCAGTATTTT. Translated: CAWSVVAGGPDTQYF. The rearrangement links TRBV30 to TRBJ2-3, with 11 bases that match TRBD2. The CDR3 consists of 15 residues. CDR1 and CDR2 from the germline V gene are GTSNPN and SVGIG (reference sequence). J gave up 4 bases and V 0 bases, and 3 bases lay outside the gene matches. Complete variable domain (other parts from reference TRBV30 and TRBJ2-3): SQTIHQWPATLVQPVGSPLSLECTVEGTSNPNLYWYRQAAGRGLQLLFYSVGIGQISSEVPQNLSASRPQDRQFILSSKKLLLSDSGFYLCAWSVVAGGPDTQYFGPGTRLTVL.

This chain connects TRBV9 to TRBJ2-3; 11 bases agree with TRBD2. J was trimmed by 1 base and V by 3 bases; bases with no gene match: 7. In germline, CDR1 is SGDLS, CDR2 YYNGEE. CDR3 size: 17 residues. The CDR3 reads CASSGSGGAARTDTQYF. The CDR3 DNA follows: TGTGCCAGCAGCGGTAGCGGGGGGGCCGCACGCACAGATACGCAGTATTTT.

The chain links TRBV30 to TRBJ2-5; 10 bases match TRBD2. This CDR3 is built from 17 residues. Germline V gene lookup returns CDR1 GTSNPN and CDR2 SVGIG (reference sequence). V lost 1 base to trimming and J lost 5 bases; unmatched junction nucleotides: 13. Here the CDR3 DNA reads TGTGCCTGGAGTGCCGGCACCCTAGCGGGGGCGGGGGAGACCCAGTACTTC. Residues: CAWSAGTLAGAGETQYF.

This clone was detected a few times. The CDR3 sequence: CASSLALAGDSSTDTQYF. The CDR3 nucleotides are TGTGCCAGCAGCTTGGCGTTAGCGGGGGATTCTAGCACAGATACGCAGTATTTT. V and J are TRBV5-6 and TRBJ2-3; 9 bases line up with TRBD2. CDR3 size: 18 residues. The germline V gene encodes CDR1 SGHDT and CDR2 YYEEEE. Trimming took 0 bases from V and 0 from J; bases not matched to a gene: 8.

In its sample, this clone was seen a few times. The chain's CDR3 is CASTLSGSYEQYF. CDR3 bases: TGTGCCAGCACCCTTAGCGGGAGCTACGAGCAGTACTTC. The gene calls are TRBV28 and TRBJ2-7; 9 nucleotides align to TRBD2. This CDR3 has 13 amino acids. Trimming took 7 bases from V and 3 from J; bases not matched to a gene: 4. CDR1 is MDHEN, CDR2 SYDVKM, per germline.

Only a few counts were recorded for this clone. The chain recombines TRBV11-2 with TRBJ2-3; the match to TRBD2 covers 13 bases. With 6 bases clipped from V and 1 base from J, the junction kept 4 bases outside the gene matches. Looked up from germline, CDR1 is SGHAT and CDR2 is FQNNGV. CDR3 length: 16 amino acids. In nucleotides, the CDR3 is TGTGCCAGCAGATTCGGGACTAGCGGGGGCACAGATACGCAGTATTTT. Its protein is CASRFGTSGGTDTQYF.

The chain carries TRBV11-2 and TRBJ1-5; D is uncertain. Trimming removed 0 bases at V and 7 bases at J, with 7 bases between. CDR1 is SGHAT and CDR2 is FQNNGV in the germline V gene. The CDR3 loop spans 13 amino acids. The CDR3 protein is CASSLEISQPQHF. The CDR3, as DNA: TGTGCCAGCAGCTTAGAAATAAGCCAGCCCCAGCATTTT.

This chain links TRBV6-6 with TRBJ2-5; TRBD2 aligns across 10 bases. Germline V gene data show CDR1 as MNHNY and CDR2 as SVGAGI (reference sequence). Trimming cost V 0 bases and J 7 bases; bases outside gene matches: 8. CDR3 size: 16 residues. The CDR3 region has the DNA TGTGCCAGCAGTTACTCGAGAGCGGGGGGGCGGGGGACCCAGTACTTC. Translation gives CASSYSRAGGRGTQYF.